This entry lists 30 T cell receptor beta chains sequenced from one sample in a study of shared clonotypes between healthy human individuals. TCRdb keeps only in-frame clones here, not all; method: immunoSEQ multiplex PCR. The sample includes more than 2,000,000 clones, more than 80% seen only once; the top ten take around 0.14%. Sequencing was carried out using naive CD4+ T cells sorted from blood. The sample's subset: CD45RA+ positively selected. Receptors originate from a man younger than 35 in good health.

In this sample, this clone turned up a few times. The chain is built from TRBV7-9 and TRBJ1-4, with no clear D. CDR1 is SEHNR, CDR2 FQNEAQ, per germline (reference sequence). CDR3 size: 14 residues. V lost 3 bases to trimming and J lost 4 bases, with 9 bases between them. CDR3 protein: CASSLWGINEKLFF. The CDR3 nucleotides are TGTGCCAGCAGCTTGTGGGGAATTAATGAAAAACTGTTTTTT.

The table lists this clone with a count of one. The rearrangement links TRBV11-2 to TRBJ2-1; 11 nucleotides line up with TRBD2. Germline V gene data show CDR1 as SGHAT and CDR2 as FQNNGV. The CDR3 totals 18 residues. V lost 8 bases and J lost 2; bases outside the gene matches: 14. CDR3 coding DNA: TGTGCCAGCGGACCGGGACTAGCGGCCAGATGGACCTACAATGAGCAGTTCTTC. Translation: CASGPGLAARWTYNEQFF.

The chain recombines TRBV5-1 with TRBJ2-2, with 8 bases matching TRBD2. The germline gives CDR1 SGHRS, CDR2 YFSETQ. This CDR3 comprises 16 residues. Trimming cost V 3 bases and J 6 bases; bases outside gene matches: 10. The CDR3: CASSSRIAGISGELFF. In DNA form, the CDR3 reads TGCGCCAGCAGCTCCCGAATAGCGGGGATTTCCGGGGAGCTGTTTTTT.

The J gene is TRBJ1-4, the V gene TRBV4-1, with D uncertain. Germline assignment: CDR1 MGHRA and CDR2 YSYEKL. This CDR3 has 14 amino acids. Deletions cut 6 bases from V and 8 bases from J, with 16 bases between. Here the CDR3 DNA reads TGCGCCAGCAGTCCCCTTAGAGTCCCCGAAAAACTGTTTTTT. This codes for CASSPLRVPEKLFF.

J is TRBJ2-1 and V is TRBV18; D not certain. Germline V gene lookup returns CDR1 KGHSH and CDR2 LQKENI. The V gene lost 2 bases and the J gene lost 4 bases, with 18 bases spanning the gap. This CDR3 contains 17 residues. CDR3 region: CASSPVRLPGSYNEQFF. DNA of the CDR3: TGTGCCAGCTCACCAGTCAGGTTACCCGGAAGTTACAATGAGCAGTTCTTC.

This chain connects TRBV5-1 to TRBJ2-3, with 13 bases matching TRBD2. The germline CDR1 and CDR2 sequences are SGHRS and YFSETQ. The CDR3 contains 17 residues. V gave up 0 bases and J gave up 6 bases; unmatched junction bases: 7. The CDR3 loop is CASSLETSGRAGDTQYF. The CDR3, as DNA: TGCGCCAGCAGCTTGGAAACTAGCGGGAGGGCTGGGGATACGCAGTATTTT.

The chain has TRBV5-1 and TRBJ1-1; no clear D. Germline V gene lookup returns CDR1 SGHRS and CDR2 YFSETQ. V lost 4 bases and J lost 2, with 15 bases in between. This CDR3 has 15 residues. The CDR3 coding sequence is TGCGCCAGCAGCGCCAGGTCGGCCGGTAACACTGAAGCTTTCTTT. It specifies CASSARSAGNTEAFF.

This clone has just one count. The rearrangement uses TRBV6-1 and TRBJ2-5; 8 bases align to TRBD2. Germline V gene data show CDR1 as MNHNS and CDR2 as SASEGT. V lost 8 bases and J lost 5; bases outside the gene matches: 10. The CDR3 loop spans 14 amino acids. The CDR3 coding sequence is TGTGCCAGCGGGTTGGCGGGGGGTGGTGAGACCCAGTACTTC. Translated, it gives CASGLAGGGETQYF.

This clone showed up just once. CDR3 sequence reads: CACLRFSYNSPLHF. The CDR3 nucleotides read TGTGCCTGCCTACGGTTCTCCTATAATTCACCCCTCCACTTT. The chain joins TRBV30 to TRBJ1-6; D is ambiguous. This CDR3 has 14 amino acids. Germline V gives CDR1 GTSNPN, CDR2 SVGIG (reference sequence). V lost 6 bases and J 0 bases, leaving 9 bases between the germline ends.

V and J are TRBV7-9 and TRBJ2-1; 11 positions agree with TRBD2. This CDR3 comprises 17 residues. Germline V gene data show CDR1 as SEHNR and CDR2 as FQNEAQ (reference sequence). V dropped 0 bases and J dropped 5; count of bases not matched to a gene: 6. CDR3 in DNA: TGTGCCAGCAGCTTAGCCCTGGGTAGCGGGAGGGACAATGAGCAGTTCTTC. The encoded protein is CASSLALGSGRDNEQFF.

This clone showed up just a few times. The identical CDR3 is also encoded by other nucleotide sequences in the sample. This sequence joins TRBV11-2 and TRBJ1-2; TRBD1 matches at 10 bases. This CDR3 region has 14 residues. Germline assignment: CDR1 SGHAT and CDR2 FQNNGV. J gave up 2 bases and V 4 bases, and 1 base lay outside the gene matches. Here the CDR3 reads CASSSGQGNYGYTF. The CDR3 nucleotides are TGTGCCAGCAGCTCGGGACAGGGGAACTATGGCTACACCTTC.

The gene calls are TRBV6-5 and TRBJ2-7; 8 bases map to TRBD1. The junction had 9 bases not matched to a gene; V was cut back by 6 bases and J by 5 bases. CDR1 is MNHEY, CDR2 SVGAGI, per germline. There are 14 residues in the CDR3. As DNA, the CDR3 is TGTGCCAGCAGCCGCGACAGGGGCAGGGACGAGCAGTACTTC. Amino acids: CASSRDRGRDEQYF.

DNA for the CDR3: TGTGCCTGGAGATGGGGACAGACCTCGGGGGAGCTGTTTTTT. Translated, it gives CAWRWGQTSGELFF. This chain joins TRBV30 and TRBJ2-2, with TRBD1 matching over 7 bases. Per germline, CDR1 GTSNPN and CDR2 SVGIG (reference sequence). The junction had 9 bases not matched to a gene; V was cut back by 3 bases and J by 8 bases. The CDR3 contains 14 residues. The full variable domain, its missing parts supplied by reference TRBV30 and TRBJ2-2, is SQTIHQWPATLVQPVGSPLSLECTVEGTSNPNLYWYRQAAGRGLQLLFYSVGIGQISSEVPQNLSASRPQDRQFILSSKKLLLSDSGFYLCAWRWGQTSGELFFGEGSRLTVL.

V usage is TRBV7-9 and J usage is TRBJ1-3; D remains unclear. Trimming removed 3 bases at V and 1 base at J, with 7 bases between. The CDR3 length is 14 residues. The germline V gene encodes CDR1 SEHNR and CDR2 FQNEAQ (reference sequence). CDR3 protein: CASSLSGSGNTIYF. The CDR3 DNA reads TGTGCCAGCAGCTTGTCGGGATCTGGAAACACCATATATTTT.

Note on this clone: The same CDR3 can be traced to other DNA sequences in this sample. The rearrangement uses TRBV30 and TRBJ2-5; no clear D gene. The length of the CDR3 is 14 residues. Looked up from germline, CDR1 is GTSNPN and CDR2 is SVGIG (reference sequence). Trimming pared 0 bases from V and 5 bases from J, leaving 13 bases between. In DNA form, the CDR3 reads TGTGCCTGGAGTGTAGGCGGTTCTGAGGAGACCCAGTACTTC. This encodes CAWSVGGSEETQYF.

This clone has just one count. DNA for the CDR3: TGCGCCAGCAGCGTCAACCTACCCAGGGACGAGCAGTACTTC. It specifies CASSVNLPRDEQYF. This chain connects TRBV5-1 to TRBJ2-7; possible D gene TRBD1, 5 bases. This CDR3 spans 14 amino acids. With 4 bases removed from V and 5 bases from J, the gap between germline ends came to 16 bases. CDR1 and CDR2 from the germline V gene are SGHRS and YFSETQ.

V is TRBV18 and J is TRBJ1-3, with no clear D. V was shortened by 6 bases and J by 4 bases, with 10 bases between the two germline ends. In germline, CDR1 is KGHSH, CDR2 LQKENI. The CDR3 consists of 13 residues. CDR3 bases: TGTGCCAGCTCCCCCCAGAAAGGAAACACCATATATTTT. It translates to CASSPQKGNTIYF.

The chain links TRBV19 to TRBJ1-1; 8 nucleotides match TRBD1. Per the germline V gene, CDR1 is LNHDA and CDR2 is SQIVND (reference sequence). With 6 bases clipped from V and 3 bases from J, the junction kept 6 bases outside the gene matches. This CDR3 has 14 residues. CDR3 bases: TGTGCCAGTAGACTGACAGGGGACCACACTGAAGCTTTCTTT. This encodes CASRLTGDHTEAFF.

The chain recombines TRBV6-1 with TRBJ2-7; TRBD1 is a possible D gene (5 bases). The CDR3 extends over 16 amino acids. V lost 3 bases, J lost 0 bases, and 15 bases lay in between. Per germline, CDR1 MNHNS and CDR2 SASEGT. This chain's CDR3 is CASSEGKGPSSYEQYF. The CDR3 nucleotides are TGTGCCAGCAGTGAGGGGAAGGGGCCGAGCTCCTACGAGCAGTACTTC.

This clone has only a few counts. V and J are TRBV2 and TRBJ1-5; the D is unclear. CDR1 and CDR2 (germline): SNHLY, FYNNEI. The CDR3 consists of 13 residues. Between the trimmed V and J ends, which lost 8 bases and 0 bases, there was a span of 8 bases. The CDR3 reads CASHSDSNQPQHF. CDR3 in DNA: TGTGCCAGCCACAGCGATAGCAATCAGCCCCAGCATTTT.

V and J are TRBV27 and TRBJ2-1, with a tentative D call TRBD2 (7 bases). Germline loops: CDR1 MNHEY, CDR2 SMNVEV (reference sequence). This CDR3 is built from 16 residues. Trimming removed 2 bases from V and 2 bases from J, with 13 bases in between. As DNA, the CDR3 is TGTGCCAGCAGTTTAAGGTGGGGGGGCGCCTACAATGAGCAGTTCTTC. It yields the protein CASSLRWGGAYNEQFF.

The V and J genes are TRBV30 and TRBJ1-4; possible D gene TRBD1, 6 bases. This CDR3 has 13 residues. Germline CDR1 and CDR2: GTSNPN and SVGIG (reference sequence). V was shortened by 1 base and J by 10 bases, with 13 bases between the two germline ends. The CDR3 is CAWSEQGTGKLFF. DNA of the CDR3: TGTGCCTGGAGTGAACAGGGTACGGGAAAACTGTTTTTT.

This chain links TRBV5-8 with TRBJ2-5, with D tentatively TRBD1 (6 bases). Per germline, CDR1 SGHTS and CDR2 YDEGEE. CDR3 length equals 15 residues. V lost 5 bases, J lost 4 bases, and 18 bases lay in between. The CDR3 here is CASRPTGYSGETQYF. As DNA, the CDR3 is TGTGCCAGCAGGCCTACAGGGTACTCGGGAGAGACCCAGTACTTC.

The chain joins TRBV27 to TRBJ1-4, with D possibly matching TRBD1 (5 bases). Trimming left V 4 bases short and J 7 bases short, with 13 bases between. The CDR3 extends over 14 amino acids. Per germline, CDR1 MNHEY and CDR2 SMNVEV (reference sequence). The CDR3 reads CASSYRGLGEKLFF. The DNA of the CDR3 is TGTGCCAGCAGTTATAGGGGACTGGGTGAAAAACTGTTTTTT.

This clone was observed a few times. The chain is built from TRBV9 and TRBJ2-1; the D gene is possibly TRBD2 (5 bases). The length of the CDR3 is 14 residues. The germline V and J ends were trimmed by 4 bases and 6 bases, with 14 bases remaining between them. CDR1 is SGDLS, CDR2 YYNGEE, per germline. The CDR3 DNA sequence: TGTGCCAGCAGCCAAGTTGGGAGCAGCAATGAGCAGTTCTTC. Residues: CASSQVGSSNEQFF.

A remark on this clone: Relative to the germline gene, one junction end is altered; a read error may explain this. J is TRBJ2-7 and V is TRBV7-7; D is tentatively TRBD1 or TRBD2 (5 bases each). Germline V gene lookup returns CDR1 SSHAT and CDR2 FNYEAQ (reference sequence). The CDR3 totals 15 residues. This chain's CDR3 is CASSLGTGTSYEQYF. CDR3 sequence (DNA): TGTGCTAGCAGCCTCGGGACGGGAACCTCCTACGAGCAGTACTTC.

This chain joins TRBV5-4 and TRBJ2-7; D possibly corresponds to TRBD1 (5 bases). The CDR3 totals 15 residues. CDR1 is SGHNT, CDR2 YYREEE, per germline (reference sequence). The V end lost 4 bases, the J end lost 3 bases, and 17 bases lay between the germline ends. The CDR3 region has the DNA TGTGCCAGCAGCCCGGGCCAGGGTAGTTTCTACGAGCAGTACTTC. Its translation is CASSPGQGSFYEQYF.

The V call is TRBV6-1, the J call TRBJ2-6; perhaps D is TRBD1 or TRBD2 (5 bases each). The germline V gene has CDR1 MNHNS and CDR2 SASEGT. This CDR3 is 18 amino acids long. V was cut by 0 bases and J by 0 bases, with 12 bases left in between. CDR3 region: CASSEAVRETSGANVLTF. CDR3 nucleotide sequence: TGTGCCAGCAGTGAAGCGGTCAGGGAGACCTCTGGGGCCAACGTCCTGACTTTC.

This rearrangement joins TRBV7-2 to TRBJ2-4, with D possibly matching TRBD2 (6 bases). The ends were cut back, 0 bases at V and 1 base at J, with 10 bases in the middle. In germline, CDR1 is SGHTA, CDR2 FQGNSA. This CDR3 is 16 amino acids long. The CDR3 DNA is TGTGCCAGCAGCTTAGCGGGGAGCGGGGCCAAAAACATTCAGTACTTC. Translated, it gives CASSLAGSGAKNIQYF.

This sequence joins TRBV11-2 and TRBJ1-6, with unresolved D. The CDR3 extends over 14 amino acids. V was pared by 1 base and J by 7 bases, with 8 bases between. The germline V gene has CDR1 SGHAT and CDR2 FQNNGV. CDR3 in DNA: TGTGCCAGCAGCTTAGGTGTGAACAATTCACCCCTCCACTTT. Translation gives CASSLGVNNSPLHF.